Listed below are T cell receptor beta chains from one sample, sequenced in a study of T cell responses to AZD1222 COVID-19 vaccine. Clones were sequenced by immunoSEQ multiplex PCR, and TCRdb holds only the in-frame ones, with some missing. The table includes approximately 150,000 clones, about 85% detected once. This specimen was peripheral blood, taken on day 0 of AZD1222 vaccination. Receptors originate from an adult in good health. Each CDR3 is given with its conserved first and last residue. D genes are given only for firm matches. For some rows the clone size is stated as once, few or many, or as a class when expanded; others skip it.

J: TRBJ1-6
size: few
V: TRBV7-2
D: TRBD1
CDR3: CASSLRARGLSSPLHF
DNA: TGTGCCAGCAGCTTAAGGGCCAGGGGGCTTAGTTCACCCCTCCACTTT

J: TRBJ2-7
size: few
V: TRBV4-1
D: TRBD1
CDR3: CASSQGQGAYEQYF
DNA: TGCGCCAGCAGCCAAGGACAGGGGGCTTACGAGCAGTACTTC

J: TRBJ1-1
size: once
V: TRBV9
D: .
CDR3: CASSVDVPGTTEAFF
DNA: TGTGCCAGCAGCGTAGATGTTCCGGGTACCACTGAAGCTTTCTTT

J: TRBJ2-7
size: .
V: TRBV4-1
D: TRBD2
CDR3: CASSLRTSGRANAYEQYF
DNA: TGCGCCAGCAGCCTCAGGACTAGCGGGAGGGCCAACGCCTACGAGCAGTACTTC

J: TRBJ2-2
size: few
V: TRBV5-1
D: TRBD1
CDR3: CASSTGQRNTGELFF
DNA: TGCGCCAGCAGCACGGGACAGAGGAACACCGGGGAGCTGTTTTTT

J: TRBJ2-5
size: .
V: TRBV15
D: .
CDR3: CATSRYIEKGGEGTQYF
DNA: TGTGCCACCAGCAGATACATTGAGAAGGGTGGGGAAGGGACCCAGTACTTC

J: TRBJ1-6
size: .
V: TRBV20-1
D: .
CDR3: CSASEGYNSPLHF
DNA: TGCAGTGCTAGTGAGGGGTATAATTCACCCCTCCACTTT

J: TRBJ1-1
size: .
V: TRBV19
D: .
CDR3: CASSATGGVKAFF
DNA: TGTGCCAGTAGTGCCACCGGGGGCGTTAAAGCTTTCTTT

J: TRBJ2-7
size: .
V: TRBV3-1/TRBV3-2
D: .
CDR3: CASSRLEGGFYEQYF
DNA: TGTGCCAGCAGCCGACTGGAAGGCGGTTTCTACGAGCAGTACTTC

J: TRBJ1-4
size: .
V: TRBV21-1
D: .
CDR3: CASSTSLTTNEKLFF
DNA: TGTGCCAGCAGTACTTCACTTACAACTAATGAAAAACTGTTTTTT

J: TRBJ1-1
size: .
V: TRBV7-8
D: TRBD1
CDR3: CASSVGTGDEAFF
DNA: TGTGCCAGCAGCGTCGGGACAGGGGATGAAGCTTTCTTT

J: TRBJ2-7
size: .
V: TRBV4-1
D: TRBD2
CDR3: CASSQEWRETYEQYF
DNA: TGCGCCAGCAGCCAAGAGTGGCGGGAGACCTACGAGCAGTACTTC

J: TRBJ2-7
size: once
V: TRBV28
D: .
CDR3: CASSLREGAGEQYF
DNA: TGTGCCAGCAGTTTACGGGAGGGGGCGGGAGAGCAGTACTTC

J: TRBJ2-7
size: .
V: TRBV10-3
D: TRBD2
CDR3: CAISGTSGTPYEQYF
DNA: TGTGCCATCAGCGGGACTAGCGGGACCCCCTACGAGCAGTACTTC

J: TRBJ2-7
size: .
V: TRBV6-5
D: TRBD2
CDR3: CASSPRGSGSYEQYF
DNA: TGTGCCAGCAGCCCCCGGGGTAGCGGGAGCTACGAGCAGTACTTC

J: TRBJ2-7
size: .
V: TRBV12-3/TRBV12-4
D: .
CDR3: CASSPGPSSEQYF
DNA: TGTGCCAGCAGTCCGGGACCGAGTTCCGAGCAGTACTTC

J: TRBJ1-5
size: .
V: TRBV29-1
D: .
CDR3: CSVQTGSNQPQHF
DNA: TGCAGCGTTCAGACAGGTAGTAATCAGCCCCAGCATTTT

J: TRBJ2-3
size: .
V: TRBV15
D: .
CDR3: CATSRSATDTQYF
DNA: TGTGCCACCAGTCGCTCAGCCACAGATACGCAGTATTTT

J: TRBJ2-7
size: .
V: TRBV27
D: .
CDR3: CASSLAGTSYEQYF
DNA: TGTGCCAGCAGTTTAGCGGGGACCTCCTACGAGCAGTACTTC

J: TRBJ2-1
size: .
V: TRBV20-1
D: TRBD2
CDR3: CSALAETEQFF
DNA: TGCAGTGCCCTAGCGGAAACTGAGCAGTTCTTC

J: TRBJ2-7
size: once
V: TRBV7-2
D: TRBD2
CDR3: CASSETTSSREYF
DNA: TGTGCCAGCAGCGAGACGACTAGCTCGAGGGAGTACTTC

J: TRBJ1-1
size: .
V: TRBV30
D: .
CDR3: CAWSRLLGTEAFF
DNA: TGTGCCTGGAGTCGTCTCTTGGGAACTGAAGCTTTCTTT

J: TRBJ2-1
size: few
V: TRBV11-2
D: TRBD2
CDR3: CASRIPSGGRGNEQFF
DNA: TGTGCCAGCAGGATACCTTCTGGCGGGAGGGGTAATGAGCAGTTCTTC

J: TRBJ1-2
size: .
V: TRBV2
D: .
CDR3: CASQARDSNYGYTF
DNA: TGTGCCAGTCAGGCCCGGGATTCTAACTATGGCTACACCTTC

J: TRBJ2-3
size: .
V: TRBV3-1/TRBV3-2
D: .
CDR3: CASSQDIGSLDAETDTQYF
DNA: TGTGCCAGCAGCCAAGATATAGGTAGCCTGGACGCGGAGACAGATACGCAGTATTTT

J: TRBJ2-7
size: .
V: TRBV30
D: .
CDR3: CAWSVQGGYEQYF
DNA: TGTGCCTGGAGTGTACAGGGAGGCTACGAGCAGTACTTC

J: TRBJ2-2
size: .
V: TRBV7-2
D: .
CDR3: CASSLAFRGASTGELFF
DNA: TGTGCCAGCAGCTTAGCGTTCAGGGGGGCGAGTACCGGGGAGCTGTTTTTT

J: TRBJ2-3
size: .
V: TRBV6-1
D: .
CDR3: CASSDRQTQYF
DNA: TGTGCCAGCAGTGATAGGCAAACGCAGTATTTT

J: TRBJ1-2
size: .
V: TRBV5-1
D: TRBD1
CDR3: CASSLRTGGNYGYTF
DNA: TGCGCCAGCAGCCTACGGACAGGGGGCAACTATGGCTACACCTTC

J: TRBJ1-2
size: .
V: TRBV11-2
D: .
CDR3: CASSLSEVSPQIF
DNA: TGTGCCAGCAGCTTAAGCGAAGTCAGCCCTCAAATTTTC

J: TRBJ2-3
size: .
V: TRBV4-2
D: TRBD2
CDR3: CASSQGTSGTPTDTQYF
DNA: TGTGCCAGCAGCCAAGGGACTAGCGGGACACCCACAGATACGCAGTATTTT

J: TRBJ2-7
size: .
V: TRBV6-5
D: .
CDR3: CASSIESSYEQYF
DNA: TGTGCCAGCAGCATCGAGAGCTCCTACGAGCAGTACTTC

J: TRBJ2-1
size: .
V: TRBV7-9
D: .
CDR3: CASSQITSPRGNEQFF
DNA: TGTGCCAGCAGCCAAATCACTAGCCCCCGGGGCAATGAGCAGTTCTTC